This TCR beta chain was identified in a study of T cells after yellow fever vaccination. About the research overall: Preparation of fractions with low cell numbers was performed using SMART-Seq v4 Ultra Low Input. Notes on the study in general: Of the clonotypes, a small share occurred in both CD4 and CD8 compartments.

The CDR3 sequence is 15 residues long. Germline V gene sequence: CDR1 LGHDT, CDR2 YNNKEL (reference sequence). Trimming cost V 1 base and J 10 bases, with 19 bases left between them. TCRdb reprocessed the 5' RACE reads via MiXCR and lists one record per CDR3 protein. Of more than 200,000 distinct CDR3 sequences in the sample, roughly 4% are singletons; the top ten hold 19%. This clonotype was counted many times. Its antigen is unknown. The V and J genes are TRBV3-1 and TRBJ1-1, with D tentatively TRBD1 (6 bases). The sequence was obtained from a man younger than 30 who received the YFV17D yellow fever vaccine. The material sequenced was PBMCs, taken 15 days after the yellow fever booster vaccination. The CDR3 DNA reads as TGTGCCAGCAGCCAAGTCAACAGGGCGTCTGGGGTAGCTTTCTTT. Protein: CASSQVNRASGVAFF. Supplemented by reference TRBV3-1 and TRBJ1-1, the full variable domain reads DTAVSQTPKYLVTQMGNDKSIKCEQNLGHDTMYWYKQDSKKFLKIMFSYNNKELIINETVPNRFSPKSPDKAHLNLHINSLELGDSAVYFCASSQVNRASGVAFFGQGTRLTVV.